This T cell receptor beta chain was obtained from a study of blood T cells in healthy people across ages. The germline V gene has CDR1 SGHRS and CDR2 YFSETQ. The J segment lost 2 bases and the V segment lost 7 bases, leaving 9 bases of the junction unmatched. This CDR3 contains 16 residues. General study points: The CMV status of each donor remained undetermined, and this could have confounded shifts in expanded clonotypes.

With a J-beta primer mix and a sample-barcoded 5' primer, a second PCR ran roughly 6 to 11 cycles. In TCRdb, the 5' RACE reads were re-called with MiXCR into one record per CDR3 protein. The top ten clones hold about 9.4% of a sample with 900,000 to 950,000 distinct CDR3 sequences, almost 30% of them seen once. RNA extraction gave at least 5.5 micrograms of total RNA per sample. In regard to this clonotype: The target antigen is unknown.

The same data also went into a second study, on T cells of mothers and their children. That source adds: Samples were obtained from a few healthy Caucasian mothers and their six children. Slightly higher but non-significant overlap marked related mother-child pairs versus unrelated pairs.

The rearrangement uses TRBV5-1 and TRBJ2-2; 9 bases fit TRBD1. Material: blood. This clonotype originated in a woman in her 40s in good health. CDR3: CASSSPGQGNTGELFF. The CDR3 DNA reads as TGCGCCAGCTCATCCCCGGGACAGGGTAACACCGGGGAGCTGTTTTTT.